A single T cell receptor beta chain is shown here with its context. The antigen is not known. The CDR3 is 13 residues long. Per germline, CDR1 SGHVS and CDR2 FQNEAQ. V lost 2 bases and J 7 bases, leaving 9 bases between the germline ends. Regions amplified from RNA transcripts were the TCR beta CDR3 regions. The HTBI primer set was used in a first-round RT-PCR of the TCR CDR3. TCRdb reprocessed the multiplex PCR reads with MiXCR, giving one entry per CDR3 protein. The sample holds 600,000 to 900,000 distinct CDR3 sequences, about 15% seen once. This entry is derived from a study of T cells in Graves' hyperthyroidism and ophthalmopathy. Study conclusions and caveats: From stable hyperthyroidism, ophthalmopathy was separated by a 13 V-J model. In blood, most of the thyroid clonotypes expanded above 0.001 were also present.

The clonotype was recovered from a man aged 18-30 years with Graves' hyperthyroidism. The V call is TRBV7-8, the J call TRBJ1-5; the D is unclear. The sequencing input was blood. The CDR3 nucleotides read TGTGCCAGCAGCTTAAATAAAAGGCAGCCCCAGCATTTT. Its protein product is CASSLNKRQPQHF.